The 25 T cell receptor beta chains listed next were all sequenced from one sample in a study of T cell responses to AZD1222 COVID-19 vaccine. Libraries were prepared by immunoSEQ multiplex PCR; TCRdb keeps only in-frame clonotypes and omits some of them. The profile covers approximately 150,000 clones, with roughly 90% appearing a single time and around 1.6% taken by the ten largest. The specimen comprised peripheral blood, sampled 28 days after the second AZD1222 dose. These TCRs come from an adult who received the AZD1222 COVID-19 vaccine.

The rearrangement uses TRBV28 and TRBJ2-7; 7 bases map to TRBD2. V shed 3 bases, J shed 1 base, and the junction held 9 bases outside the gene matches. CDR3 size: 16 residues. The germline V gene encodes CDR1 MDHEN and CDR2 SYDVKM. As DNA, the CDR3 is TGTGCCAGCAGTTTTCACCTGGGAGGGACGTCCTACGAGCAGTACTTC. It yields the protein CASSFHLGGTSYEQYF.

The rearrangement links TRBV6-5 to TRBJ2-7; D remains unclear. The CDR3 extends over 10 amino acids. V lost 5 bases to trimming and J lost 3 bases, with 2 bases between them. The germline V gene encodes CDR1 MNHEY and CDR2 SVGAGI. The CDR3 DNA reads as TGTGCCAGCAGTAACTACGAGCAGTACGTC. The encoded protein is CASSNYEQYV.

The CDR3, as DNA: TGTGCCAGCAGCCCTGGGGGGGAGTTGAATGAGCAGTTCTTC. As protein: CASSPGGELNEQFF. This rearrangement joins TRBV11-3 to TRBJ2-1, with TRBD2 matching over 7 bases. Trimming removed 5 bases from V and 7 bases from J; junction bases left unmatched: 8. The CDR3 runs to 14 residues. Germline lookup yields CDR1 SGHNT and CDR2 YENEEA.

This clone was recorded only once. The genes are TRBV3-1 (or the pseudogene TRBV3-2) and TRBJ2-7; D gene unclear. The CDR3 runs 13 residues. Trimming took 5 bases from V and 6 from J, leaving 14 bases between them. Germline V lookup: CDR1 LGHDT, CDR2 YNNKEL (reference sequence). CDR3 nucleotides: TGTGCCAGCAGCTACAAGTTGGGTGGCGAGCAGTACTTC. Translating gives CASSYKLGGEQYF.

CDR3 amino acids: CASGLVRGLAGIHEQFF. The CDR3 DNA sequence: TGTGCTAGTGGTTTGGTACGGGGACTAGCGGGGATCCATGAGCAGTTCTTC. The chain has TRBV12-5 and TRBJ2-1; 13 nucleotides agree with TRBD2. Germline V gene lookup returns CDR1 LGHNT and CDR2 FRNRAP. CDR3 size: 17 residues. Losses at the gene ends were 0 bases for V and 8 bases for J; bases not matched to a gene: 7.

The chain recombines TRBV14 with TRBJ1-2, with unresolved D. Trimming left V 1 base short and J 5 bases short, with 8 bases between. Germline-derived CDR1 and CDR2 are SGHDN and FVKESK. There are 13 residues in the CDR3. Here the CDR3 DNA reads TGTGCCAGCAGCCAAGTAATGGAATATGGCTACACCTTC. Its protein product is CASSQVMEYGYTF.

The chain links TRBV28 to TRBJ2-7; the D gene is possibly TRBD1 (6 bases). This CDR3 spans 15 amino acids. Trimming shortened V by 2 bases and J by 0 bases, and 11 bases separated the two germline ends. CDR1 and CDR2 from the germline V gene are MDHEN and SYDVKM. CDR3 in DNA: TGTGCCAGCAGTTTACCAGGGGTAAGCTCCTACGAGCAGTACTTC. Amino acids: CASSLPGVSSYEQYF.

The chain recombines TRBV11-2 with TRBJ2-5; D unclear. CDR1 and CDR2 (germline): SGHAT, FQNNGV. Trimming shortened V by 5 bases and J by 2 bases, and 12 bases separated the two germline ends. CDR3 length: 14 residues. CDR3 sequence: CASSPAQPQETQYF. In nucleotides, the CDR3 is TGTGCCAGCAGCCCAGCCCAGCCACAAGAGACCCAGTACTTC.

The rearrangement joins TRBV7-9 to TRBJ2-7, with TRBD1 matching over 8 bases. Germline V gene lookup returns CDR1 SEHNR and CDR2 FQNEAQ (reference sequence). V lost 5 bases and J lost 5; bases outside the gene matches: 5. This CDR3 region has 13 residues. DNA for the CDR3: TGTGCCAGCAGCCAGGGGGCCCCTAACGAGCAGTACTTC. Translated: CASSQGAPNEQYF.

The CDR3 DNA reads as TGCGCCATCCTTCGGGGACAGTACCTCGGGGAGACCCAGTACTTC. Its protein is CAILRGQYLGETQYF. The rearrangement uses TRBV10-1 and TRBJ2-5; the match to TRBD1 covers 7 bases. Germline values: CDR1 WNHNN, CDR2 SYGVQD (reference sequence). The CDR3 has 15 amino acids. V was clipped by 10 bases and J by 5 bases; unmatched bases: 16.

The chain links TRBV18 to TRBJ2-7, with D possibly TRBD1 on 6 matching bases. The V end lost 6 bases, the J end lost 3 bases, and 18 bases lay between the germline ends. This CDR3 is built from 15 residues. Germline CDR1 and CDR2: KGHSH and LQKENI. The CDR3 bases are TGTGCCAGCTCCCGCGGTGCAGGGGCGAACTACGAGCAGTACGTC. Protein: CASSRGAGANYEQYV.

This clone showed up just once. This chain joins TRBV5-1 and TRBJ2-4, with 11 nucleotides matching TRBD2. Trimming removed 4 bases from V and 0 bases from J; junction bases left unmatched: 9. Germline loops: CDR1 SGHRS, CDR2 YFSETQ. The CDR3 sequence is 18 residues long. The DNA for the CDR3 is TGCGCCAGCAGCGGCGGGACTAGCGGATCTCTAGCCAAAAACATTCAGTACTTC. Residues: CASSGGTSGSLAKNIQYF.

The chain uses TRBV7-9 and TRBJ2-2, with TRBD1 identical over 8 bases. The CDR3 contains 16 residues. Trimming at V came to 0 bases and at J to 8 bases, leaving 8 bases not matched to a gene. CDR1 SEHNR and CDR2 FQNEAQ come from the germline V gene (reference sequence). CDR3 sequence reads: CASSLAPGGASGELFF. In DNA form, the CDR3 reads TGTGCCAGCAGCTTAGCCCCAGGGGGCGCGTCTGGGGAGCTGTTTTTT.

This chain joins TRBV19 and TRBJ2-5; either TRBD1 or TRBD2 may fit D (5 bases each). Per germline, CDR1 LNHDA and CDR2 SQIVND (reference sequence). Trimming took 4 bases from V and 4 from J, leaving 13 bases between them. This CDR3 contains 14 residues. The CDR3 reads CASSTSGTAETQYF. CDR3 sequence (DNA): TGTGCCAGTAGTACTTCCGGGACGGCAGAGACCCAGTACTTC.

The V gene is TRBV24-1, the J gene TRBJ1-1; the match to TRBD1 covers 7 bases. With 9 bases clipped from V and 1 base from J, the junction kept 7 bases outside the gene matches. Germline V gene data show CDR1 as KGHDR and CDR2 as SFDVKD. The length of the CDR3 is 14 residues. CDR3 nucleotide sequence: TGTGCCACCCGCGCAGGGGGGAGGAACACTGAAGCTTTCTTT. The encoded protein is CATRAGGRNTEAFF.

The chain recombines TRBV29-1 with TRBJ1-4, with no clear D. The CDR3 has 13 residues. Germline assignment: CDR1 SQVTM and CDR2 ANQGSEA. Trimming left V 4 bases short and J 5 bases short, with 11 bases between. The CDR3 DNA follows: TGCAGCGTTGTTGGGAAGGGAAATGAAAAACTGTTTTTT. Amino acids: CSVVGKGNEKLFF. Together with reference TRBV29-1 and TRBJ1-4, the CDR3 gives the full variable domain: SAVISQKPSRDICQRGTSLTIQCQVDSQVTMMFWYRQQPGQSLTLIATANQGSEATYESGFVIDKFPISRPNLTFSTLTVSNMSPEDSSIYLCSVVGKGNEKLFFGSGTQLSVL.

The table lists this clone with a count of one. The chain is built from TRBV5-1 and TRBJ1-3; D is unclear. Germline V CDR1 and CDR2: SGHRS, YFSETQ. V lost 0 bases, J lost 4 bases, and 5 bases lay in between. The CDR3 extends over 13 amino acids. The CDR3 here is CASSLAGGNTIYF. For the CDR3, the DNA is TGCGCCAGCAGCTTGGCGGGAGGAAACACCATATATTTT.

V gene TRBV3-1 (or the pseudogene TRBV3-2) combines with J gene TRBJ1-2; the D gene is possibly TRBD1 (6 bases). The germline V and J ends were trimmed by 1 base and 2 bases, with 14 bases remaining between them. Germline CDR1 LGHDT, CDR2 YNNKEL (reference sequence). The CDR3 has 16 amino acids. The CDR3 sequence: CASSQVGGRGNYGYTF. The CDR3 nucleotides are TGTGCCAGCAGCCAAGTCGGTGGCAGGGGCAACTATGGCTACACCTTC.

The chain's CDR3 is CASSLARTSGRAREQFF. The CDR3 DNA reads TGCGCCAGCAGCTTGGCGAGGACTAGCGGGAGGGCCAGGGAGCAGTTCTTC. This rearrangement joins TRBV5-1 to TRBJ2-1; TRBD2 matches at 15 bases. Germline loops: CDR1 SGHRS, CDR2 YFSETQ. The CDR3 sequence is 17 residues long. V dropped 0 bases and J dropped 10; count of bases not matched to a gene: 8.

The CDR3 region is CASSQGIAGGFQETQYF. The CDR3, as DNA: TGTGCCAGCAGCCAAGGGATAGCGGGAGGTTTCCAAGAGACCCAGTACTTC. The chain carries TRBV14 and TRBJ2-5; TRBD2 matches 10 bases. From germline, CDR1 is SGHDN and CDR2 FVKESK. Trimming cost V 1 base and J 1 base; bases outside gene matches: 6. There are 17 residues in the CDR3. Full variable domain (missing parts from reference TRBV14 and TRBJ2-5): EAGVTQFPSHSVIEKGQTVTLRCDPISGHDNLYWYRRVMGKEIKFLLHFVKESKQDESGMPNNRFLAERTGGTYSTLKVQPAELEDSGVYFCASSQGIAGGFQETQYFGPGTRLLVL.

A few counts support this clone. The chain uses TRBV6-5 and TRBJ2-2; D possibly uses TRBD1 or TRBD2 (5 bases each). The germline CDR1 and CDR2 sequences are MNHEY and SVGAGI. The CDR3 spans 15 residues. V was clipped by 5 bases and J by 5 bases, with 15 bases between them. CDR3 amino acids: CASSPRRDGTGELFF. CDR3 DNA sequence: TGTGCCAGCAGTCCCCGTCGGGACGGGACCGGGGAGCTGTTTTTT.

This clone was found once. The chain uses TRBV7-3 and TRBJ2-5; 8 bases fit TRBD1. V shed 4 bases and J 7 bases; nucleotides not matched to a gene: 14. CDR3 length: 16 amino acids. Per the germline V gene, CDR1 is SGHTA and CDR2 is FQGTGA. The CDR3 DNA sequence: TGTGCCAGCAGCTCCTCAGGACAGGGTGGGTCAGGGACCCAGTACTTC. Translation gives CASSSSGQGGSGTQYF.

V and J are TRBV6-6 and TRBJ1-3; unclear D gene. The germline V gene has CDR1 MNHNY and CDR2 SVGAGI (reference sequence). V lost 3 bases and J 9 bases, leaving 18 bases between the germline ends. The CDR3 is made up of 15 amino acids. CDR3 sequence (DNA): TGTGCCAGCAGTTATGGGTCGGCCGTACTAGGCACCATATATTTT. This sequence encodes CASSYGSAVLGTIYF.

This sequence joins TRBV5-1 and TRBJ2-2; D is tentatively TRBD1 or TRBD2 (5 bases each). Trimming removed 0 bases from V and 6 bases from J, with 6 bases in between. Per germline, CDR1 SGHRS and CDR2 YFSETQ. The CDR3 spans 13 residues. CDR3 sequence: CASSLVGAGELFF. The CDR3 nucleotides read TGCGCCAGCAGCTTGGTGGGGGCCGGGGAGCTGTTTTTT.

The CDR3 loop is CASSLRPGVRTDTQYF. For the CDR3, the DNA is TGTGCCAGCAGCTTGAGGCCAGGGGTTAGGACAGATACGCAGTATTTT. V and J are TRBV5-5 and TRBJ2-3; the D gene is possibly TRBD1 (6 bases). Germline CDR1 is SGHKS and CDR2 is YYEKEE (reference sequence). There are 16 residues in the CDR3. Trimming cost V 1 base and J 3 bases, with 15 bases left between them. Complete variable domain (other parts from reference TRBV5-5 and TRBJ2-3): DAGVTQSPTHLIKTRGQQVTLRCSPISGHKSVSWYQQVLGQGPQFIFQYYEKEERGRGNFPDRFSARQFPNYSSELNVNALLLGDSALYLCASSLRPGVRTDTQYFGPGTRLTVL.